This is a list of T cell receptor beta chains from one sample in a study of vaccination and CD4 T cells after COVID-19. TCRdb re-analysed the PCR reads in MiXCR, keeping a single row per CDR3 protein. The sample carries 25,000 to 30,000 distinct CDR3 sequences, under 65% recorded once. This material consisted of CD4+ T cells from blood, taken about 7 months after SARS-CoV-2 vaccination. All receptors derive from a human donor who had recovered from COVID-19. Each CDR3 is given with its conserved first and last residue. Each record gives: D gene, V gene, J gene, CDR3 protein. D genes are given only for firm matches.

>NA|TRBV7-8|TRBJ2-3
CASSLGGPGLALHADTQYF
>TRBD1|TRBV20-1|TRBJ2-1
CSARPPSGQGVKDNEQFF
>NA|TRBV15|TRBJ1-1
CATSRAGRTAFF
>NA|TRBV27|TRBJ2-7
CASSRWGREQYF
>TRBD2|TRBV20-1|TRBJ2-7
CSATGTSEYEQYF
>NA|TRBV6-5|TRBJ2-2
CASSYSNLPVGELFF
>NA|TRBV28|TRBJ1-1
CASSLFGQWLTEAFF
>NA|TRBV7-9|TRBJ1-2
CASSPWGGANYGYTF
>NA|TRBV6-5|TRBJ2-7
CASSYSLRQGYEQYF
>NA|TRBV6-2/TRBV6-3|TRBJ2-7
CASRGGISYEQYF
>TRBD1|TRBV25-1|TRBJ2-3
CASRDRVLTDTQYF
>NA|TRBV28|TRBJ2-1
CASSPRSSYNEQFF
>TRBD2|TRBV6-2/TRBV6-3|TRBJ2-5
CASSFNKAGEVTQYF
>TRBD2|TRBV20-1|TRBJ2-7
CSAHVASGTCEQYF
>NA|TRBV20-1|TRBJ2-1
CSARGSRDYNEQFF
>NA|TRBV7-9|TRBJ2-3
CASSARGSDTQYF
>NA|TRBV7-9|TRBJ2-1
CASSIGQSSYNEQFF
>NA|TRBV20-1|TRBJ2-1
CSASGANEQFF
>TRBD2|TRBV10-2|TRBJ2-5
CASRGLAGNQETQYF
>TRBD2|TRBV6-5|TRBJ2-3
CASSYCGRSTDTQYF
>TRBD2|TRBV6-1|TRBJ2-1
CASSEAIAGSSYNEQFF
>TRBD1|TRBV2|TRBJ2-1
CASSRTGNNEQFF
>NA|TRBV11-2|TRBJ2-5
CASSLEAQETQYF
>NA|TRBV28|TRBJ2-3
CASFGFGPTDTQYF
>TRBD2|TRBV29-1|TRBJ2-1
CSVESRLARNEQFF
>NA|TRBV7-2|TRBJ2-1
CASSFSSGTPNEQFF
>TRBD2|TRBV20-1|TRBJ2-5
CSAPGLAGETQYF